The clone carrying this TCR beta chain was seen many times. As yet, its antigen is unknown. These data are taken from a study of T cell repertoires in cytomegalovirus infection. Background on the study: TCR beta signatures that were public indicated CMV infection and matching HLA type. Points from the study as a whole: Ex vivo, HLA-C-restricted CMV-specific TCR beta clonotypes prevailed over the rest of the response. Using cumulative public TCR beta family frequency, the authors identified those who carried CMV together with the relevant HLA.

The CDR3 consists of 12 residues. The germline V gene has CDR1 SEHNR and CDR2 FQNEAQ (reference sequence). The germline V and J ends were trimmed by 2 bases and 3 bases, with 4 bases remaining between them. TCRdb redid the calling of the reads with MiXCR, one entry per CDR3 protein. The sample carries roughly 100,000 distinct CDR3 sequences, 16% recorded once. This clonotype was obtained from a human donor in good health (CMV status not recorded). Some clones in this sample may be carry-over from other donors' samples. This chain uses TRBV7-9 with TRBJ1-2, with D unclear. Sequenced sample: PBMCs. The CDR3 sequence is CASSLQDYGYTF. The DNA of the CDR3 is TGTGCCAGCAGCTTACAGGACTATGGCTACACCTTC.